This T cell receptor beta chain comes out of a study of T cell responses to AZD1222 COVID-19 vaccine. Study-level results: Repertoires were obtained solely post-peak T cell response.

CDR1 and CDR2 (germline): SGHRS, YFSETQ. Trimming took 6 bases from V and 0 from J, leaving 16 bases between them. This CDR3 has 16 residues. In regard to this clone: As yet, its antigen is unknown.

Here immunoSEQ multiplex PCR was the method, and the copy in TCRdb shows in-frame clones only, minus some. This table has approximately 180,000 clones, around 88% appearing once. J is TRBJ1-3 and V is TRBV5-1, with a weak D call TRBD1 (5 bases). This material consisted of peripheral blood, taken on day 0 of AZD1222 vaccination. The source of this sequence is an adult in good health. CDR3: CASTPGGAGSGNTIYF. Written as DNA, the CDR3 is TGCGCCAGCACCCCGGGAGGGGCAGGCTCTGGAAACACCATATATTTT.